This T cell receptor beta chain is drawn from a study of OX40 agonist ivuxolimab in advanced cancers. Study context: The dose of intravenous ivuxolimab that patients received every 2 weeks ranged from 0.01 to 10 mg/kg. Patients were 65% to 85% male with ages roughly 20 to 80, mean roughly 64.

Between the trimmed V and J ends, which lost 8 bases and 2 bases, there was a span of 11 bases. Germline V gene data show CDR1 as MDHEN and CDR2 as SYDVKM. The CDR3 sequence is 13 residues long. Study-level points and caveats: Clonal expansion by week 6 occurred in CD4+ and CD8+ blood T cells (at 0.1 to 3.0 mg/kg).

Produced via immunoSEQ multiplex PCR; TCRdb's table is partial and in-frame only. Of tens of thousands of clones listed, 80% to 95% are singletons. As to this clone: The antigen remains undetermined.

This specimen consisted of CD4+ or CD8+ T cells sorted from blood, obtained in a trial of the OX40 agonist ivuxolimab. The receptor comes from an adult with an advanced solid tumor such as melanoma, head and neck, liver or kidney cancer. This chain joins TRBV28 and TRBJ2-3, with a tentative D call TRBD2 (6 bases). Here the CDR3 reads CASRELFTDTQYF. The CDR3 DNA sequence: TGTGCCAGCCGGGAGTTGTTCACAGATACGCAGTATTTT.